Listed below are T cell receptor beta chains from one sample, sequenced in a study of spatial heterogeneity in lung cancer. TCRdb re-called the 5' RACE reads with MiXCR, one entry per CDR3 protein. The sample lists 40,000 to 45,000 distinct CDR3 sequences, 6.5% to 8.5% occurring once. The input for sequencing was PBMCs, taken at surgery. The receptor set was obtained from a female donor with early-stage non-small cell lung cancer. CDR3s include the opening cysteine and the closing phenylalanine or tryptophan. The D gene is left open where the match is weak. Expanded clones are given a class, and other clones once, few, many or no size at all.

>many|TRBJ1-4|TRBV20-1|-
CSASRRATNEKLFF
TGCAGTGCTAGCCGCCGTGCAACTAATGAAAAACTGTTTTTT
>many|TRBJ2-3|TRBV10-3|-
CAIGNPAGPGDTQYF
TGTGCCATCGGGAACCCCGCAGGCCCAGGAGATACGCAGTATTTT
>few|TRBJ2-7|TRBV20-1|-
CSARSRQASSYEQYF
TGCAGTGCTAGATCCCGACAGGCGAGCTCCTACGAGCAGTACTTC
>many|TRBJ1-1|TRBV5-1|-
CASSPHSGVTEAFF
TGCGCCAGCAGCCCACATTCAGGGGTCACTGAAGCTTTCTTT
>-|TRBJ2-2|TRBV5-1|-
CASSGRQSTTGELFF
TGCGCCAGCAGCGGAAGACAGTCAACCACCGGGGAGCTGTTTTTT
>-|TRBJ2-1|TRBV6-6|-
CASSSTTGENEQFF
TGTGCCAGCAGTTCTACGACGGGGGAGAATGAGCAGTTCTTC
>many|TRBJ2-3|TRBV20-1|TRBD2
CSARDEGLAGGTDTQYF
TGCAGTGCTAGAGATGAGGGACTAGCGGGGGGCACAGATACGCAGTATTTT
>few|TRBJ2-4|TRBV6-2/TRBV6-3|-
CASSTRDGFNIQYF
TGTGCCAGCAGTACCCGGGACGGCTTTAACATTCAGTACTTC
>few|TRBJ2-1|TRBV5-1|-
CASSLIPDYNEQFF
TGCGCCAGCAGCTTGATTCCGGACTACAATGAGCAGTTCTTC
>few|TRBJ1-4|TRBV5-5|-
CASSFPGAANEKLFF
TGTGCCAGCAGCTTTCCAGGGGCGGCTAATGAAAAACTGTTTTTT
>many|TRBJ2-5|TRBV12-3/TRBV12-4|TRBD2
CASTSTSGGGETQYF
TGTGCCAGCACTTCGACTAGCGGGGGAGGTGAGACCCAGTACTTC
>many|TRBJ2-3|TRBV7-2|-
CASSLAGAGVTDTQYF
TGTGCCAGCAGCTTAGCCGGCGCCGGGGTCACAGATACGCAGTATTTT
>-|TRBJ1-5|TRBV19|-
CASSISRGGQPQHF
TGTGCCAGTAGTATATCCCGAGGGGGTCAGCCCCAGCATTTT
>many|TRBJ1-4|TRBV5-1|-
CASSRSGPSTNEKLFF
TGCGCCAGCAGCCGATCAGGACCTTCAACTAATGAAAAACTGTTTTTT
>many|TRBJ1-1|TRBV6-1|-
CASSEKFFDTEAFF
TGTGCCAGCAGTGAAAAGTTCTTTGACACTGAAGCTTTCTTT
>-|TRBJ1-6|TRBV7-9|TRBD1
CASTRTGYSPLHF
TGTGCCAGCACAAGGACAGGGTATTCACCCCTCCACTTT
>many|TRBJ2-1|TRBV5-1|-
CASSLGPPRGNEQFF
TGCGCCAGCAGCTTGGGCCCCCCCCGAGGCAATGAGCAGTTCTTC
>few|TRBJ2-6|TRBV9|TRBD1
CASSSGTGTAGANVLTF
TGTGCCAGCAGCTCCGGGACAGGGACCGCTGGGGCCAACGTCCTGACTTTC
>many|TRBJ2-1|TRBV3-1|TRBD2
CASSPQLAGAFRSIYNEQFF
TGTGCCAGCAGCCCCCAACTAGCGGGGGCTTTTAGGTCCATTTACAATGAGCAGTTCTTC
>-|TRBJ1-2|TRBV2|-
CASSRIPGNYGYTF
TGTGCCAGCAGTCGCATCCCGGGGAACTATGGCTACACCTTC
>many|TRBJ1-1|TRBV5-5|-
CASSGSPASTEAFF
TGTGCCAGCAGCGGTTCCCCAGCGAGCACTGAAGCTTTCTTT
>many|TRBJ2-6|TRBV7-9|-
CASSLVEISGANVLTF
TGTGCCAGCAGCTTAGTAGAGATATCTGGGGCCAACGTCCTGACTTTC